Only a few counts were recorded for the clone carrying this T cell receptor (beta chain). The antigen is unknown. Assay: immunoSEQ multiplex PCR; the TCRdb copy retains only in-frame clones and omits some. The table records around 100,000 clones, about nine tenths of them present only once. The source of the sample is a study of T cell responses to AZD1222 COVID-19 vaccine. Germline V gives CDR1 SGHNT, CDR2 YYREEE (reference sequence). This CDR3 comprises 13 residues. Trimming pared 9 bases from V and 2 bases from J, leaving 13 bases between. Findings and limits, study-wide: Clonal diversity was possibly underestimated, and white British individuals and females predominated among donors.

The chain recombines TRBV5-4 with TRBJ2-3; either TRBD1 or TRBD2 may fit D (5 bases each). Material: peripheral blood, obtained on day 0 of AZD1222 vaccination. The clonotype was recovered from an adult in good health. The CDR3 sequence: CATSPGPTDTQYF. In DNA form, the CDR3 reads TGTGCCACCTCCCCGGGGCCCACAGATACGCAGTATTTT.